The clone carrying this TCR beta chain was recorded once. The sample belongs to a study of T cell changes during pregnancy in multiple sclerosis. Clones were read by immunoSEQ multiplex PCR, and TCRdb kept only the in-frame ones, dropping some. The sample includes approximately 130,000 clones, less than 97% of them seen just once. The V and J ends lost 5 bases and 6 bases respectively, with 13 bases between them. This CDR3 region has 13 residues. Germline lookup yields CDR1 GTSNPN and CDR2 SVGIG (reference sequence). This sequence joins TRBV30 and TRBJ2-2; perhaps TRBD1 as D (6 bases). The sequenced sample was peripheral blood, obtained after pregnancy. The sequence derives from a female donor with multiple sclerosis, enrolled in a pregnancy study. This CDR3 is CAWRQGLAGELFF. CDR3 bases: TGTGCCTGGCGCCAGGGGTTGGCCGGGGAGCTGTTTTTT.